The clone carrying this T cell receptor beta chain was detected only once. Its antigen is not known. The protocol was immunoSEQ multiplex PCR, while the TCRdb copy is restricted to in-frame clones and leaves out a portion. This table has tens of thousands of clones, approximately 89% appearing once. As for time point: week 47, end of study. What each vaccine dose contained was 300 ug of mutant IDH1 20-mer peptide, accompanied by topical imiquimod. Looked up from germline, CDR1 is SGHTA and CDR2 is FQGNSA. The CDR3 is 16 residues long. Germline trimming cut 5 bases from V and 7 bases from J; bases unmatched to any gene: 10. The sample belongs to a study of a mutant IDH1 vaccine in newly diagnosed glioma.

The chain is built from TRBV7-2 and TRBJ2-1; TRBD2 agrees at 11 bases. This receptor was taken from a man aged 35 to 55 with glioma. The source was PBMCs, collected from a glioma patient whose treatment included an IDH1 peptide vaccine. This CDR3 is CASSASLAGVSNEQFF. In DNA form, the CDR3 reads TGTGCCAGCAGCGCCTCACTAGCGGGAGTTTCAAATGAGCAGTTCTTC.